The 12 T cell receptor beta chains listed next were all sequenced from one sample in a study of cytomegalovirus exposure and HLA in healthy donors. The method was immunoSEQ multiplex PCR; TCRdb's version includes in-frame clones alone and lacks a portion of them. The data contain around 130,000 clones, more than 75% of them singletons. Sequencing was done on a sample of PBMCs. The receptor set was obtained from a woman in her 30s in good health and CMV-seronegative.

V and J are TRBV15 and TRBJ2-3; D not certain. V was clipped by 3 bases and J by 1 base, with 8 bases between them. The CDR3 runs to 14 residues. Germline assignment: CDR1 LNHNV and CDR2 YYDKDF (reference sequence). This CDR3 is CATSRGTGTDTQYF. CDR3 DNA sequence: TGTGCCACCAGCAGGGGCACAGGCACAGATACGCAGTATTTT.

The V call is TRBV11-2, the J call TRBJ2-5, with a tentative D call TRBD2 (5 bases). In germline, CDR1 is SGHAT, CDR2 FQNNGV. V was shortened by 2 bases and J by 0 bases, with 7 bases between the two germline ends. The CDR3 has 14 amino acids. The DNA of the CDR3 is TGTGCCAGCAGCTTAACGGACTACCAAGAGACCCAGTACTTC. This codes for CASSLTDYQETQYF.

The chain links TRBV11-3 to TRBJ1-3; perhaps TRBD1 as D (5 bases). The CDR3 covers 14 residues. V was shortened by 5 bases and J by 4 bases, with 12 bases between the two germline ends. CDR1 is SGHNT, CDR2 YENEEA, per germline. The CDR3 sequence is CASSPTATGNTIYF. Here the CDR3 DNA reads TGTGCCAGCAGCCCGACAGCCACGGGAAACACCATATATTTT.

The V call is TRBV5-1, the J call TRBJ2-3; 8 bases line up with TRBD2. The V segment lost 1 base and the J segment 4 bases; nucleotides outside the gene matches: 2. CDR3 size: 14 residues. CDR1 and CDR2 (germline): SGHRS, YFSETQ. The CDR3 protein is CASSLYGGADTQYF. As DNA, the CDR3 is TGCGCCAGCAGCTTGTACGGGGGGGCAGATACGCAGTATTTT.

This clone was counted a single time. The rearrangement joins TRBV2 to TRBJ2-5; 10 bases are a match to TRBD1. The CDR3 loop spans 14 amino acids. J was trimmed by 2 bases and V by 7 bases; bases with no gene match: 4. Germline V gene lookup returns CDR1 SNHLY and CDR2 FYNNEI. The CDR3 region is CASTDRGRQETQYF. As DNA, the CDR3 is TGTGCCAGCACCGACAGGGGGCGACAAGAGACCCAGTACTTC. The entire variable domain, with the rest obtained from reference TRBV2 and TRBJ2-5, is as follows: EPEVTQTPSHQVTQMGQEVILRCVPISNHLYFYWYRQILGQKVEFLVSFYNNEISEKSEIFDDQFSVERPDGSNFTLKIRSTKLEDSAMYFCASTDRGRQETQYFGPGTRLLVL.

J is TRBJ2-1 and V is TRBV2; TRBD1 agrees at 7 bases. The V segment lost 9 bases and the J segment 2 bases; nucleotides outside the gene matches: 16. The CDR3 loop spans 17 amino acids. CDR1 and CDR2 from the germline V gene are SNHLY and FYNNEI. The CDR3 spells CARGPKKTGYTYNEQFF. The DNA for the CDR3 is TGTGCCAGAGGCCCGAAAAAGACAGGGTATACCTACAATGAGCAGTTCTTC.

The rearrangement joins TRBV10-3 to TRBJ1-6; no clear D gene. Trimming took 6 bases from V and 3 from J, leaving 6 bases between them. The germline gives CDR1 ENHRY, CDR2 SYGVKD. This CDR3 region has 13 residues. The CDR3 region has the DNA TGTGCCATCAGAACAGACTATAATTCACCCCTCCACTTT. Translated: CAIRTDYNSPLHF.

The chain combines TRBV5-1 with TRBJ1-1; TRBD1 matches 8 bases. The CDR3 sequence is 14 residues long. V dropped 3 bases and J dropped 5; count of bases not matched to a gene: 6. From germline, CDR1 is SGHRS and CDR2 YFSETQ. In nucleotides, the CDR3 is TGCGCCAGCAGCTGGACAGGGTTGCAGACTGAAGCTTTCTTT. Its translation is CASSWTGLQTEAFF.

V and J are TRBV5-1 and TRBJ1-1; D remains ambiguous. The germline CDR1 and CDR2 sequences are SGHRS and YFSETQ. Trimming stripped 0 bases from V and 3 bases from J, with 12 bases between. The CDR3 consists of 15 residues. CDR3 sequence (DNA): TGCGCCAGCAGCTTGGCCGGTCGCGCGGACACTGAAGCTTTCTTT. Translation gives CASSLAGRADTEAFF.

This chain uses TRBV30 with TRBJ1-1, with 8 bases fitting TRBD1. V lost 4 bases, J lost 4 bases, and 11 bases stayed unmatched. The germline V gene has CDR1 GTSNPN and CDR2 SVGIG (reference sequence). This CDR3 is built from 15 residues. The CDR3 region is CAWKKAQGAVTEAFF. As DNA, the CDR3 is TGTGCCTGGAAGAAGGCGCAGGGGGCGGTCACTGAAGCTTTCTTT.

This rearrangement joins TRBV6-5 to TRBJ2-1; 8 nucleotides line up with TRBD2. V was clipped by 2 bases and J by 8 bases; unmatched bases: 5. The CDR3 sequence is 14 residues long. Germline CDR1 MNHEY, CDR2 SVGAGI. The CDR3, as DNA: TGTGCCAGCAGTTACGACCGGGGGGGCTATGAGCAGTTCTTC. This translates into CASSYDRGGYEQFF.

The chain uses TRBV7-9 and TRBJ2-3, with TRBD1 identical over 7 bases. The CDR3 totals 14 residues. Germline values: CDR1 SEHNR, CDR2 FQNEAQ (reference sequence). V lost 4 bases, J lost 2 bases, and 3 bases stayed unmatched. CDR3 in DNA: TGTGCCAGCAGCTCGGGACAGTACACAGATACGCAGTATTTT. This encodes CASSSGQYTDTQYF.